These T cell receptor beta chains were read from a single sample in a study of blood T cell repertoires in COVID-19. Assay used: immunoSEQ multiplex PCR; TCRdb lists only in-frame clones, some missing. The data hold about 87,000 clones, with around 87% observed a single time. What was sequenced was peripheral blood. All receptors derive from a man aged 40-50 years with acute or convalescent COVID-19. Both conserved end residues are part of each CDR3. A D gene is named only where the DNA matches it firmly. Size is stated for part of the rows, as once, few or many counts, or as a class when the clone is expanded.

j_call v_call d_call clone_size cdr3_aa cdr3_nt
TRBJ2-7 TRBV6-5 TRBD2 NA CATGGLAGGGEQYF TGTGCCACCGGTGGACTAGCGGGAGGGGGCGAGCAGTACTTC
TRBJ1-2 TRBV27 NA NA CASSFRGGYGYTF TGTGCCAGCAGTTTCAGGGGCGGCTATGGCTACACCTTC
TRBJ2-1 TRBV2 NA NA CASSKLYNEQFF TGTGCCAGCAGTAAACTTTACAATGAGCAGTTCTTC
TRBJ1-4 TRBV7-6 NA NA CASSLVVGPGREKLFF TGTGCCAGCAGCTTAGTAGTTGGGCCAGGTCGGGAAAAACTGTTTTTT
TRBJ1-5 TRBV12-3/TRBV12-4 NA NA CASSRTVNQPQHF TGTGCCAGCAGCAGGACAGTAAATCAGCCCCAGCATTTT
TRBJ2-3 TRBV24-1 NA once CATSDPNRFWPDTQYF TGTGCCACCAGTGACCCGAACAGGTTCTGGCCGGATACGCAGTATTTT
TRBJ1-2 TRBV27 TRBD1 NA CASSRRGTGGAYGYTF TGTGCCAGCAGTCGAAGAGGGACAGGGGGCGCGTATGGCTACACCTTC
TRBJ1-6 TRBV15 NA few CATSIDRTLSPLHF TGTGCCACCAGCATCGACAGAACCCTTTCACCCCTCCACTTT
TRBJ1-2 TRBV7-9 NA NA CASSNRDNYGYTF TGTGCCAGCAGCAACAGGGATAACTATGGCTACACCTTC
TRBJ1-2 TRBV5-4 NA NA CASSLAGGYGYTF TGTGCCAGCAGCTTGGCCGGCGGCTATGGCTACACCTTC
TRBJ2-2 TRBV5-1 TRBD2 NA CASSFTSGLNTGELFF TGCGCCAGCAGCTTCACTAGCGGGCTCAACACCGGGGAGCTGTTTTTT
TRBJ2-7 TRBV6-1 NA few CASSEARRGEQYF TGTGCCAGCAGTGAAGCGCGGCGTGGCGAGCAGTACTTC
TRBJ1-3 TRBV5-6 NA NA CASSGLGPGNTIYF TGTGCCAGCAGCGGACTTGGGCCCGGAAACACCATATATTTT
TRBJ1-1 TRBV18 NA NA CASSPPRQELEAFF TGTGCCAGCTCACCACCGAGACAGGAGCTTGAAGCTTTCTTT
TRBJ2-7 TRBV6-2/TRBV6-3 NA few CASSLPRTFSYEQYF TGTGCCAGCAGCCTTCCCAGGACTTTCTCCTACGAGCAGTACTTC
TRBJ1-1 TRBV5-1 NA NA CASSLEGIEAFF TGCGCCAGCAGCTTAGAGGGAATTGAAGCTTTCTTT
TRBJ1-6 TRBV19 NA NA CASSIEASSYNSPLHF TGTGCCAGTAGTATCGAGGCCAGCTCCTATAATTCACCCCTCCACTTT
TRBJ2-5 TRBV4-2 TRBD2 few CASSQGTSGGEETQYF TGTGCCAGCAGCCAAGGGACTAGCGGGGGAGAAGAGACCCAGTACTTC
TRBJ2-7 TRBV9 NA NA CASSVGLAYEQYF TGTGCCAGCAGCGTAGGACTAGCCTACGAGCAGTACTTC
TRBJ2-3 TRBV19 TRBD1 NA CASSILRGLGTDTQYF TGTGCCAGTAGTATCCTCAGGGGGTTGGGCACAGATACGCAGTATTTT
TRBJ1-2 TRBV7-2 NA NA CASSLPGTPKTYGYTF TGTGCCAGCAGCTTACCCGGGACACCCAAGACCTATGGCTACACCTTC
TRBJ2-1 TRBV2 TRBD2 NA CASRLLAGVGNEQFF TGTGCCAGCAGGCTACTAGCGGGAGTTGGCAATGAGCAGTTCTTC
TRBJ2-3 TRBV27 NA few CASSWDLSTDTQYF TGTGCCAGCAGTTGGGACTTGAGCACAGATACGCAGTATTTT
TRBJ2-1 TRBV12-5 NA once CASGLFSGIGDEQFF TGTGCTAGTGGTTTGTTTTCTGGGATCGGGGATGAGCAGTTCTTC
TRBJ2-7 TRBV4-1 NA NA CASSQEDTALYEQYF TGCGCCAGCAGCCAAGAAGATACAGCCCTCTACGAGCAGTACTTC
TRBJ1-2 TRBV2 TRBD1 few CANEATGKSPNYGYTF TGTGCCAACGAAGCGACAGGGAAGAGCCCGAACTATGGCTACACCTTC
TRBJ2-7 TRBV15 NA NA CATSRDSNRNYEQYF TGTGCCACCAGCAGAGATTCTAACAGAAACTACGAGCAGTACTTC
TRBJ1-5 TRBV2 NA NA CASTEQGNQPQHF TGTGCCAGCACAGAACAGGGCAATCAGCCCCAGCATTTT
TRBJ2-1 TRBV2 TRBD2 NA CASSEVRGGANEQFF TGTGCCAGCAGTGAGGTGCGCGGGGGGGCGAATGAGCAGTTCTTC
TRBJ2-3 TRBV7-8 TRBD2 NA CASSRTSGTTDTQYF TGTGCCAGCAGTAGGACTAGCGGAACTACAGATACGCAGTATTTT
TRBJ2-7 TRBV5-1 TRBD2 NA CASSLLSGRGSYEQYF TGCGCCAGCAGCTTGTTATCCGGGAGGGGATCCTACGAGCAGTACTTC
TRBJ2-3 TRBV24-1 TRBD1 NA CATSEATGAPSTDTQYF TGTGCCACCAGTGAAGCTACAGGGGCGCCCAGCACAGATACGCAGTATTTT
TRBJ1-1 TRBV30 TRBD1 NA CAWVTQGMAEAFF TGTGCCTGGGTAACACAGGGGATGGCTGAAGCTTTCTTT
TRBJ1-4 TRBV9 NA NA CASSVGRQTNEKLFF TGTGCCAGCAGCGTAGGGAGACAGACTAATGAAAAACTGTTTTTT
TRBJ2-1 TRBV6-2/TRBV6-3 NA NA CASSGLGPHEQFF TGTGCCAGCAGTGGACTGGGTCCCCATGAGCAGTTCTTC
TRBJ2-1 TRBV5-1 NA NA CASSLGLGHLSYNEQFF TGCGCCAGCAGCTTGGGTTTGGGGCATCTCTCCTACAATGAGCAGTTCTTC
TRBJ2-1 TRBV7-2 TRBD2 NA CASSPSRSGRANIYNEQFF TGTGCCAGCAGCCCGTCGCGAAGCGGGAGGGCCAATATTTACAATGAGCAGTTCTTC
TRBJ1-5 TRBV6-1 NA NA CASSEAGYGGLQPQHF TGTGCCAGCAGTGAAGCCGGGTACGGGGGGCTTCAGCCCCAGCATTTT
TRBJ2-2 TRBV28 NA NA CASNRLDMNTGELFF TGTGCCAGCAATAGACTAGACATGAACACCGGGGAGCTGTTTTTT
TRBJ2-7 TRBV12-3/TRBV12-4 NA NA CASSLTGAYEQYF TGTGCCAGCAGTTTAACAGGTGCCTACGAGCAGTACTTC
TRBJ2-1 TRBV19 NA NA CASSIDSEAPLANEQFF TGTGCCAGTAGTATAGATAGCGAAGCTCCCCTTGCGAATGAGCAGTTCTTC
TRBJ1-2 TRBV7-9 NA NA CASSPSGGNYGYTF TGTGCCAGCAGCCCCTCCGGGGGTAACTATGGCTACACCTTC
TRBJ1-6 TRBV12-5 NA NA CASAGGRTASSPLHF TGTGCTAGTGCGGGGGGCAGGACAGCTAGTTCACCCCTCCACTTT
TRBJ2-3 TRBV6-6 NA once CASSYLGPDTQYF TGTGCCAGCAGTTATCTGGGGCCAGATACGCAGTATTTT
TRBJ1-3 TRBV24-1 NA NA CATQQASGNTIYF TGTGCCACCCAACAGGCGTCTGGAAACACCATATATTTT
TRBJ2-1 TRBV24-1 TRBD2 NA CATSDLASGRSSYNEQFF TGTGCCACCAGTGATTTGGCTAGCGGGAGGAGCTCCTACAATGAGCAGTTCTTC
TRBJ2-5 TRBV7-8 TRBD2 NA CASSLANLAGGQETQYF TGTGCCAGCAGCCTCGCCAACTTAGCGGGAGGCCAAGAGACCCAGTACTTC
TRBJ1-2 TRBV2 TRBD1 NA CASTGGGGYGYTF TGTGCCAGCACCGGAGGGGGCGGCTATGGCTACACCTTC
TRBJ1-2 TRBV7-2 TRBD1 NA CASSLQGAYYGYTF TGTGCCAGCAGCTTACAGGGGGCCTACTATGGCTACACCTTC
TRBJ2-7 TRBV7-2 TRBD2 NA CASRTSGYEQYF TGTGCCAGCAGGACTAGCGGGTACGAGCAGTACTTC
TRBJ2-3 TRBV6-4 TRBD1 many CASRQGASTDTQYF TGTGCCAGCAGACAGGGGGCTAGCACAGATACGCAGTATTTT
TRBJ1-2 TRBV6-5 TRBD1 NA CASSLRQGSYGYTF TGTGCCAGCAGTTTAAGACAGGGGTCCTATGGCTACACCTTC
TRBJ2-1 TRBV7-9 TRBD1 once CASPLRGQLNEQFF TGTGCCAGTCCCTTAAGGGGACAGCTTAATGAGCAGTTCTTC